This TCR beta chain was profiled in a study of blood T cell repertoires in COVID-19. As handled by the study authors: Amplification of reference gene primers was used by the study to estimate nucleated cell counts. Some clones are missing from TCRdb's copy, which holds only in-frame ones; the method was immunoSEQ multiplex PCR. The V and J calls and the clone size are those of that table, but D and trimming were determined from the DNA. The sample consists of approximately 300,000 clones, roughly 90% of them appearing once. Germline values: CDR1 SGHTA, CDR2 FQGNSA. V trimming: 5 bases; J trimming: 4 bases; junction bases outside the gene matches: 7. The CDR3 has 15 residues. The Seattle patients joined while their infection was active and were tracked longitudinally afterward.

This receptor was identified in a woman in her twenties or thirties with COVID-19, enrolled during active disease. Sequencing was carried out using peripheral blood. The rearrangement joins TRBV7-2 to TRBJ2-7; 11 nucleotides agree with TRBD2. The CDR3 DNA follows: TGTGCCAGCAGCCTGGAGGGACTAGCGGATTACGAGCAGTACTTC. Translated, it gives CASSLEGLADYEQYF.